Listed below are T cell receptor beta chains from one sample, sequenced in a study of OX40 agonist ivuxolimab in advanced cancers. Here immunoSEQ multiplex PCR was the method, and the copy in TCRdb shows in-frame clones only, minus some. The sample holds tens of thousands of clones, roughly 87% seen once. The source material was CD4+ or CD8+ T cells sorted from blood, sampled in a trial of the OX40 agonist ivuxolimab. The receptors here all came from an adult with an advanced solid tumor such as melanoma, head and neck, liver or kidney cancer. Both conserved end residues are part of each CDR3. D genes are given only for firm matches. For some rows the clone size is stated as once, few or many, or as a class when expanded; others skip it.

d_call j_call clone_size v_call cdr3_nt cdr3_aa
- TRBJ2-7 - TRBV6-1 TGTGCCAGCAGTAACGGCCGCCTCGAGCAGTACTTC CASSNGRLEQYF
TRBD2 TRBJ2-7 few TRBV12-5 TGTGCTAGTGGCTTGGGACTAGCGGGAGTATCCGAGCAGTACTTC CASGLGLAGVSEQYF
TRBD2 TRBJ2-2 - TRBV5-8 TGTGCCAGCAGCGCGAGCGGGAGGCGGAACACCGGGGAGCTGTTTTTT CASSASGRRNTGELFF
TRBD1 TRBJ2-7 - TRBV5-1 TGCGCCAGCAGCGTCACGGGACAGGGGTACGAGCAGTACTTC CASSVTGQGYEQYF
- TRBJ1-1 - TRBV18 TGTGCCAGCTCACTACAGCAGGGGCCCCCGTCGAACACTGAAGCTTTCTTT CASSLQQGPPSNTEAFF
- TRBJ1-5 once TRBV5-6 TGTGCCAGCAGCTTGGGGTTTGTTAGCAATCAGCCCCAGCATTTT CASSLGFVSNQPQHF
- TRBJ1-6 once TRBV7-9 TGTGCCAGCAGCTTAGAAGGACCTAATTCACCCCTCCACTTT CASSLEGPNSPLHF
TRBD1 TRBJ1-4 - TRBV6-5 TGTGCCAGCAGCCCTGGACAGGGTAATGAAAAACTGTTTTTT CASSPGQGNEKLFF
TRBD2 TRBJ2-2 - TRBV10-3 TGTGCCATCAGGGGGACTAGCGGGGGCACCGGGGAGCTGTTTTTT CAIRGTSGGTGELFF
- TRBJ2-1 - TRBV6-1 TGTGCCAGCAGTGCGGGACTGGGCTACAATGAGCAGTTCTTC CASSAGLGYNEQFF
TRBD1 TRBJ1-1 - TRBV19 TGTGCCAGTATTGACAGGGGTATCACTGAAGCTTTCTTT CASIDRGITEAFF
- TRBJ1-1 - TRBV9 TGTGCCAGCAGCCCCAATTATGGGAACACTGAAGCTTTCTTT CASSPNYGNTEAFF
- TRBJ2-3 - TRBV7-9 TGTGCCAGCAGAGAGGGGACGGCCACAGATACGCAGTATTTT CASREGTATDTQYF
TRBD1 TRBJ1-4 - TRBV5-5 TGTGCCAGCAGACTGGACAGGGTTGATGAAAAACTGTTTTTT CASRLDRVDEKLFF
- TRBJ2-5 once TRBV15 TGTGCCACCAGCAGAGACCCGAAACAAGAGACCCAGTACTTC CATSRDPKQETQYF
- TRBJ2-2 - TRBV6-4 TGTGCCAGCAGAGCGATGGGGAACACCGGGGAGCTGTTTTTT CASRAMGNTGELFF
- TRBJ1-5 - TRBV19 TGTGCCAGTAGTATATCTTGGTCGGGCAATCAGCCCCAGCATTTT CASSISWSGNQPQHF
TRBD2 TRBJ2-7 - TRBV27 TGTGCCAGCAGGGGACTAGCGGGGGGATCGCAGTACTTC CASRGLAGGSQYF
- TRBJ1-2 - TRBV14 TGTGCCAGCAGCCAAGATTGGGAGGGAGGCTACACCTTC CASSQDWEGGYTF
- TRBJ2-3 - TRBV18 TGTGCCAGCTCACCATTTCAGCGAGGGGGGGCAGATACGCAGTATTTT CASSPFQRGGADTQYF
- TRBJ1-5 - TRBV6-6 TGTGCCAGCAGCGCGACGGACAATCAGCCCCAGCATTTT CASSATDNQPQHF
- TRBJ2-5 - TRBV6-6 TGTGCCAGCAGTTCCCGACAGCCCGGGGAGACCCAGTACTTC CASSSRQPGETQYF
- TRBJ1-3 - TRBV28 TGTGCCAGCAGTGCGACGGGCTCTGGAAACACCATATATTTT CASSATGSGNTIYF
- TRBJ1-1 once TRBV6-4 TGTGCCAGCAGTGTTCGGGACGGGCCGACTGAAGCTTTCTTT CASSVRDGPTEAFF
- TRBJ2-3 - TRBV5-1 TGCGCCAGCAGCTTGTTAGGTTTTAGCACAGATACGCAGTATTTT CASSLLGFSTDTQYF
- TRBJ2-3 - TRBV10-3 TGTGCCATCAGTGAATCGGGAGTAGGCACAGATACGCAGTATTTT CAISESGVGTDTQYF
- TRBJ2-1 few TRBV9 TGTGCCAGCAGCGTAGCCAGGGACAATGAGCAGTTCTTC CASSVARDNEQFF
- TRBJ2-1 - TRBV2 TGTGCCAGCATTGACCCGACAGGTAGGCTCTCCTACAATGAGCAGTTCTTC CASIDPTGRLSYNEQFF
- TRBJ2-2 few TRBV27 TGTGCCAGCAGGAGCGAAGGGGGGATAATCACCGGGGAGCTGTTTTTT CASRSEGGIITGELFF
- TRBJ1-1 - TRBV6-5 TGTGCCAGCAGTTACTCGGGCGTACCGAGGGCTTTCTTT CASSYSGVPRAFF
- TRBJ1-5 - TRBV6-5 TGTGCCAGCAGTTACTCGAGCTCTCGTCAGCCCCAGCATTTT CASSYSSSRQPQHF
- TRBJ1-1 - TRBV11-1 TGTGCCAGCAGCTTAGGGCAGGTGAACACTGAAGCTTTCTTT CASSLGQVNTEAFF
TRBD1 TRBJ2-7 once TRBV15 TGTGCCACCAGCAGAGAGACAGGGGGTCTGGGCGAGCAGTACTTC CATSRETGGLGEQYF
- TRBJ1-2 - TRBV5-1 TGCGCCAGCACGCAAGACGACTATGGCTACACCTTC CASTQDDYGYTF
- TRBJ2-5 - TRBV19 TGTGCCACTGGACAAGACCAAGAGACCCAGTACTTC CATGQDQETQYF